Presented here are 8 T cell receptor beta chains from one specimen sequenced in a study of a mutant IDH1 vaccine in newly diagnosed glioma. Produced via immunoSEQ multiplex PCR; TCRdb's table is partial and in-frame only. The sample yields more than 50,000 clones, approximately 64% seen once. Their antigen targets remain unknown. Time point reported: week 47, end of study. In the vaccine, a single dose held 300 ug of the mutant IDH1 20-mer peptide, along with topical imiquimod. This specimen was peripheral blood mononuclear cells (PBMCs), taken from a glioma patient whose treatment included an IDH1 peptide vaccine. These receptors originate from a man in his forties with glioma. Some clones in this sample may be carry-over from other donors' samples.

V usage is TRBV5-6 and J usage is TRBJ2-5; D gene uncertain. CDR3 size: 12 residues. V lost 1 base, J lost 4 bases, and 5 bases lay in between. The germline V gene encodes CDR1 SGHDT and CDR2 YYEEEE. This CDR3 is CASSLRRETQYF. The CDR3 DNA follows: TGTGCCAGCAGCTTGCGGCGAGAGACCCAGTACTTC.

This clone has a handful of counts. The CDR3 bases are TGTGCCAGCAGCTTAGGGAGCGGCCGCACAGATACGCAGTATTTT. Protein product: CASSLGSGRTDTQYF. The V gene is TRBV7-8, the J gene TRBJ2-3; a weak D match, TRBD2 (5 bases). This CDR3 is built from 15 residues. V was shortened by 1 base and J by 1 base, with 9 bases between the two germline ends. Germline values: CDR1 SGHVS, CDR2 FQNEAQ.

This clone was seen a handful of times. The chain uses TRBV19 and TRBJ2-1; 11 bases line up with TRBD2. Per germline, CDR1 LNHDA and CDR2 SQIVND (reference sequence). The CDR3 has 15 amino acids. V shed 4 bases and J 4 bases; nucleotides not matched to a gene: 3. The CDR3 is CASSTTSGAYNEQFF. The CDR3 DNA is TGTGCCAGTAGTACGACTAGCGGGGCTTACAATGAGCAGTTCTTC.

This clone was picked up one time. This chain links TRBV6-5 with TRBJ2-3; tentatively, D is TRBD2 (6 bases). The CDR3 is 16 residues long. In germline, CDR1 is MNHEY, CDR2 SVGAGI. V was pared by 2 bases and J by 0 bases, with 12 bases between. This CDR3 is CASSYPRLESTDTQYF. The CDR3 nucleotides read TGTGCCAGCAGTTACCCCAGACTAGAGAGCACAGATACGCAGTATTTT.

This chain links TRBV5-1 with TRBJ2-1; the match to TRBD1 covers 7 bases. J gave up 3 bases and V 5 bases, and 8 bases lay outside the gene matches. The CDR3 sequence is 15 residues long. Germline loops: CDR1 SGHRS, CDR2 YFSETQ. CDR3 residues: CASSPGDRDYNEQFF. For the CDR3, the DNA is TGCGCCAGCAGTCCCGGAGACAGGGACTACAATGAGCAGTTCTTC.

The J gene is TRBJ2-3, the V gene TRBV6-5; TRBD2 might be the D (6 bases). This CDR3 has 11 amino acids. Germline values: CDR1 MNHEY, CDR2 SVGAGI. V lost 7 bases and J lost 7, with 9 bases in between. CDR3 sequence: CASTAGYTQYF. The DNA of the CDR3 is TGTGCCAGCACCGCGGGGTATACGCAGTATTTT.

V is TRBV25-1 and J is TRBJ1-2; 9 positions match TRBD1. Losses at the gene ends were 3 bases for V and 4 bases for J; bases not matched to a gene: 12. CDR1 MGHDK and CDR2 SYGVNS come from the germline V gene. The CDR3 has 17 amino acids. In DNA form, the CDR3 reads TGTGCCAGCAGTGACCGAACTACAGGGGGCGCAGGCTATGGCTACACCTTC. It codes for CASSDRTTGGAGYGYTF.

The J gene is TRBJ1-2, the V gene TRBV5-1; D may be TRBD1 (6 bases). The CDR3 contains 17 residues. CDR1 is SGHRS and CDR2 is YFSETQ in the germline V gene. V gave up 2 bases and J gave up 3 bases, with 20 bases separating them. The CDR3 sequence is CASSFGRWGAPDYGYTF. The CDR3 DNA reads as TGCGCCAGCAGCTTTGGGCGATGGGGGGCCCCTGACTATGGCTACACCTTC. Drawing the rest from reference TRBV5-1 and TRBJ1-2, the complete variable domain is KAGVTQTPRYLIKTRGQQVTLSCSPISGHRSVSWYQQTPGQGLQFLFEYFSETQRNKGNFPGRFSGRQFSNSRSEMNVSTLELGDSALYLCASSFGRWGAPDYGYTFGSGTRLTVV.